This TCR beta chain comes out of a study of post-analysis software for immune sequencing data (dated by TCRdb to about 2015). Study-level background: The recorded disease courses included relapsing-remitting, secondary progressive and progressive-relapsing multiple sclerosis, and some patients had no subtype annotation. A subset of samples was prepared in parallel using single-end sample barcoding, then pooled and co-amplified after Illumina adapter ligation. The patient repertoires were set against about eleven previously published healthy control repertoires from donors whose ages ranged from roughly 6 to 27 years. Overall results and qualifications from the work: The multiple sclerosis patient group was slightly younger than the control group. Significantly higher frequencies in patients than in controls were found for several TRBV segments, including TRBV5-6, TRBV5-1 and TRBV20-1. Multiple sclerosis patients had significantly lower normalized Chao1 diversity than controls, a result that suggests substantial peripheral T-cell clonal expansion. Strong co-clustering of samples prepared in the same batch was shown by direct clustering with F measure, prompting a batch-effect correction.

Library creation used PCR. For sequencing, an Illumina HiSeq 2500 was employed. Unique molecular identifiers were incorporated into TCR beta cDNA libraries to reduce PCR and sequencing biases. Every 1 to 10 million input T cells yielded about 500,000 cDNA molecules, meaning each molecule approximated one T cell. The same protocol used for the earlier healthy control dataset was applied to prepare and sequence the patient libraries. Within a given batch, samples were prepared together, multiplexed and sequenced on the same HiSeq lane. Concerning the study's data processing: MIGEC was used to process the raw barcoded reads, and molecular identifier groups with only a single read were discarded before consensus assembly and CDR3 extraction. Clonotype tables were post-analysed with VDJtools, normalizing diversity by down-sampling all datasets to the smallest sample size. To correct batch-related cross-sample contamination, repertoire overlap clustering matched CDR3 amino acid sequences but not nucleotide sequences. TCRdb cleaned the public reads at Q25 with fastp, built clones with MiXCR and kept in-frame beta chains. Rows merge per CDR3 protein into single entries with the most common DNA and genes. The V and J calls reflect TCRdb's pipeline rather than the authors' work. For this sample there are 750,000 to 950,000 distinct CDR3 sequences; around 45% appear just once. The biggest ten clones account for roughly 5% of the sample.

V gives up 5 bases and J gives up 2 bases, and the segment between their germline ends measures 17 bases. The germline V gene encodes CDR1 DFQATT and CDR2 SNEGSKA (reference sequence). CDR3 length: 15 amino acids, cysteine to phenylalanine. This entry keeps only the CDR3 DNA: 45 bases, framed from base 1. A remark on this clonotype: Its antigen is currently not known. Per-base quality was not reported, and no clone a single base away is much larger than it.

TCR beta repertoires were profiled from peripheral blood of about a dozen young patients with multiple sclerosis to demonstrate the VDJtools post-analysis software. The multiple sclerosis patients were children and adolescents between roughly 6 and 16 years of age. The sequence joins TRBV20-1 to TRBJ2-3, with no reliable assignment of the D segment. Sequenced sample: blood. The receptor's source is a girl under 18 with multiple sclerosis. The CDR3 protein: CSASWPGRITDTQYF. The DNA sequence follows: TGCAGTGCTTCATGGCCGGGCAGAATCACAGATACGCAGTATTTT.